What follows describes a single T cell receptor (beta chain). Its antigen target is currently unknown. No qualities accompany the bases; no much larger clone lies one base away. CDR1 and CDR2, per the germline V gene, are SGDLS and YYNGEE. V loses 4 bases, J loses 1 base, and the germline ends lie 8 bases apart. From cysteine to phenylalanine, the CDR3 is 13 amino acids long. Only the CDR3 DNA is retained, 39 bases long and in frame from the first base. On a MiSeq, deep resolution sequencing aimed for a depth between 1 in 1 million and 1 in 200,000 T cells, with each clonotype covered around 10x on average. The immunoSEQ hsTCRB Kit was used to generate TCR beta libraries. The authors' pipeline ran thus. Data were analyzed with ImmunoSEQ Data Assistant and ImmunoSEQ Analyzer, with V, D and J genes assigned per IMGT definitions. Clonality, which ranges from 0 to 1, was calculated by subtracting the normalized Shannon entropy of productive rearrangement frequencies from one. Only overrepresented clonotypes making up at least 0.05% of the repertoire of each patient were included in the public clonotype analysis. Around 14 repertoires from age-matched healthy donors, obtained from immuneACCESS, served as clonality controls. Not all clones reach the TCRdb copy of this immuneACCESS table, which keeps in-frame sequences only. Checked studies attribute under half of the gap to unresolved V genes and leave the rest unexplained. V and J calls and clone size are given by that table; D and trimming were obtained from the DNA. The sample includes around 200,000 clones, with 79% observed a single time. The ten largest clones represent approximately 10% of the sample.

The sample originates from a study of cytotoxic CD8 clonotypes in ibrutinib-treated CLL (dated by TCRdb to the early 2020s). Looking at the study overall: In this cohort, approximately 15 patients were treatment-naive and approximately ten were relapsed/refractory, while around 17 had unmutated IGHV. Partial responses were observed in 24 patients and complete responses in 2; after a median follow-up of 68 months, remission was maintained in some 14 patients and progression was observed in about twelve. The response samples were drawn at a median of roughly twelve months into treatment, with a range of roughly 6 to 40 months. On average, each sample yielded roughly 260,000 productive templates and 94,082 productive rearrangements. Of the roughly 86 people in the trial, around 26 had longitudinal samples available. Cryopreserved peripheral blood mononuclear cells were obtained prior to treatment, at the time of response, and at either disease progression or sustained remission. Patients were still on ibrutinib when every remission and progressive disease sample was collected. The paper as a whole reports these results and caveats: Baseline clonality was found to be higher than that of age-matched healthy donors and was strongly correlated with circulating CD8+ T-cell counts. At ibrutinib response clonality went up, during sustained remission it held steady, and at progression it dropped back toward baseline. Public clonotypes were rare and either shrank or stayed stable during treatment, and the rise in clonality at ibrutinib response reflected expansion of private clonotypes. Sampling times were not matched between patients in sustained remission and patients whose disease was progressing, and lymph node repertoires were not examined.

This specimen's time point label, per the study, means: about a year on ibrutinib. For TCR beta library preparation, 1.5 to 2 micrograms of genomic DNA were extracted from the cryopreserved PBMCs. High-throughput TCR beta sequencing was performed on longitudinal blood samples from CLL patients receiving ibrutinib monotherapy. The patients took part in an open-label, single-center phase 2 trial of ibrutinib monotherapy. The source is a human donor with chronic lymphocytic leukemia. The chain couples TRBV9 to TRBJ1-1; the D segment could be TRBD1, given 6 matching bases. Here the sequenced sample was PBMCs, taken after 12 months of ibrutinib treatment. CDR3 loop: CASSPQGNTEAFF. The DNA sequence reads TGTGCCAGCAGCCCACAGGGGAACACTGAAGCTTTCTTT. Beyond the CDR3, the reference TRBV9 and TRBJ1-1 genes provide the residues; the full variable domain reads: DSGVTQTPKHLITATGQRVTLRCSPRSGDLSVYWYQQSLDQGLQFLIQYYNGEERAKGNILERFSAQQFPDLHSELNLSSLELGDSALYFCASSPQGNTEAFFGQGTRLTVV.